This record concerns one T cell receptor beta chain sequence. Its antigen remains unidentified. Expressed TCRB transcripts were sequenced because the entire RNA isolate underwent reverse transcription. Using immunoSEQ multiplex PCR, the repertoire was profiled, and TCRdb retains in-frame clones only, with some absent. This table has around 170,000 clones, approximately 10% appearing once. The entry originates in a study of beta chain features in type 1 diabetes. Study in general: Investigators examined around 98 million sorted cells across all samples.

Whole-study findings and limits: Type 1 diabetes patients showed a moderate but significant shortening of TCRB CDR3s in all four CD4+ subsets.

Looked up from germline, CDR1 is MDHEN and CDR2 is SYDVKM. The CDR3 has 14 amino acids. Trimming stripped 3 bases from V and 1 base from J, with 9 bases between. The source of this sequence is a woman aged 30 to 39 with type 1 diabetes. The sample was central memory CD4+ T cells from blood. The chain joins TRBV28 to TRBJ1-2; D is unresolved. The CDR3 region has the DNA TGTGCCAGCAGTTTTTACGAGAATAACTATGGCTACACCTTC. Encoded protein: CASSFYENNYGYTF.